Below, one TCR beta chain is given with its context. These data originate in a study of blood T cell repertoires in COVID-19. In the study overall: Acute and convalescent COVID-19 specimens originated in the United States, Italy and Spain. T cells, B-cell-depleted T cells, or PBMCs provided the cDNA or gDNA that served as material.

Using immunoSEQ multiplex PCR, the repertoire was profiled, and TCRdb retains in-frame clones only, with some absent. The sample has over 250,000 clones, approximately 86% seen once; the top ten hold around 9%. The CDR3 totals 16 residues. Germline V gene data show CDR1 as LNHNV and CDR2 as YYDKDF (reference sequence). Trimming removed 0 bases from V and 0 bases from J, with 11 bases in between. The study assigned cohorts using participant-reported clinical history. Input material: PBMCs or T cells enriched from blood (not recorded which). The chain is built from TRBV15 and TRBJ1-1; D possibly corresponds to TRBD1 (6 bases). The receptor comes from a woman younger than 30 who had recovered from COVID-19. CDR3 residues: CATSRDLQGLNTEAFF. The CDR3, as DNA: TGTGCCACCAGCAGAGACTTACAGGGTTTGAACACTGAAGCTTTCTTT.